Listed below are T cell receptor beta chains from one sample, sequenced in a study of cytomegalovirus exposure and HLA in healthy donors. TCRdb's copy holds only in-frame clones and misses some; the assay was immunoSEQ multiplex PCR. The data show 100,000 to 150,000 clones, 76% seen once. Sample: PBMCs. Receptors were obtained from a man in his fifties in good health and CMV-seronegative. Each CDR3 is given with its conserved first and last residue.

cdr3_aa,v_call,cdr3_length,j_call
CASRRAGSSTNEKLFF,TRBV7-2,16,TRBJ1-4
CASSLDGQGLFQPQHF,TRBV7-2,16,TRBJ1-5
CASSASGTGFEAFF,TRBV7-2,14,TRBJ1-1
CSSSLGQVNTEAFF,TRBV7-9,14,TRBJ1-1
CASSLAGRSPLHF,TRBV5-1,13,TRBJ1-6
CASSRDRGDDEQFF,TRBV4-1,14,TRBJ2-1
CASSADRVFGANVLTF,TRBV7-2,16,TRBJ2-6
CASRTGTGELFF,TRBV6-5,12,TRBJ2-2
CSVGDRDTEAFF,TRBV29-1,12,TRBJ1-1
CASSNTGTGKSEAFF,TRBV6-5,15,TRBJ1-1
CASSFRGGGWGTDTQYF,TRBV11-2,17,TRBJ2-3
CASSHPGGTNEKLFF,TRBV7-4,15,TRBJ1-4
CASSAPGTHNQPQHF,TRBV2,15,TRBJ1-5
CASSYGGGDSYEQYF,TRBV6-5,15,TRBJ2-7
CASSLDFATNEKLFF,TRBV18,15,TRBJ1-4